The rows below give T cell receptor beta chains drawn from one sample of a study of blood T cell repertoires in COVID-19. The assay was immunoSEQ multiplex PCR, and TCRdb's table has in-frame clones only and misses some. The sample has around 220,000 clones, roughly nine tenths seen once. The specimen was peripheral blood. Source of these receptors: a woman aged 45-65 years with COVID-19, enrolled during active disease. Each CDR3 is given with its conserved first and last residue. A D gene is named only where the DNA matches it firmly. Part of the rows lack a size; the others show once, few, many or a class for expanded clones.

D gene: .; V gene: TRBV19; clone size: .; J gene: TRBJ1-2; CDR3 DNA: TGTGCCACCGCCATATTGGGGGGTGCCAATGGCTACACCTTC; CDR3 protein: CATAILGGANGYTF
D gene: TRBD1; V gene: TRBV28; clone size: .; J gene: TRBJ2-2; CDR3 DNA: TGTGCCAGCAGTTTCCCAGGACAGGGCACCGGGGAGCTGTTTTTT; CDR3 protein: CASSFPGQGTGELFF
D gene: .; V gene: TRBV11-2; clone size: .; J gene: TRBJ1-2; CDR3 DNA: TGTGCCAGCACCCAGGGTTTACTCGACGGCTACACCTTC; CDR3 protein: CASTQGLLDGYTF
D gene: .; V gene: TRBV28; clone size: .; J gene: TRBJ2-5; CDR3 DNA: TGTGCCAGCAGTGCTCGAAGCACGAGGGCGAGCGGGGACAGGAGAAAGACCCAGTACTTC; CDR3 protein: CASSARSTRASGDRRKTQYF
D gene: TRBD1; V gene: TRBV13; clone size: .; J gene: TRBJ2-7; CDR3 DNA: TGTGCCAGCAGCTTCGGACAGGGGTACGAGCAGTACTTC; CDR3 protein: CASSFGQGYEQYF
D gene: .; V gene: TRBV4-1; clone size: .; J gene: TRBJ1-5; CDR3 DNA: TGCGCCAGCAGCCAAGGGGAGGGTCAGCCCCAGCATTTT; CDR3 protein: CASSQGEGQPQHF
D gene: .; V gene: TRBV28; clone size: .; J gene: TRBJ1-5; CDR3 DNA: TGTGCCAGCAGGGGACAAGGGACCCGTGGCAATCAGCCCCAGCATTTT; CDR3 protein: CASRGQGTRGNQPQHF
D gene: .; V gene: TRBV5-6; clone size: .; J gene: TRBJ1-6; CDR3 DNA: TGTGCCAGCAGCCGCCGCGGGATTAGCTCCTATAATTCACCCCTCCACTTT; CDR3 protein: CASSRRGISSYNSPLHF
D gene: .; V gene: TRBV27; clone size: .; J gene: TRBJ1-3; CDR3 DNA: TGTGCCAGCAGTCCTAGGTGGAATGGAAACACCATATATTTT; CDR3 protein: CASSPRWNGNTIYF
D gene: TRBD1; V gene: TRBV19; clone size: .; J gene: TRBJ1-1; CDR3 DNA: TGTGCCAGTAACAGGGGCAACACTGAAGCTTTCTTT; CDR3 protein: CASNRGNTEAFF
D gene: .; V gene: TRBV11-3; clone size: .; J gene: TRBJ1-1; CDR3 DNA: TGTGCCAGCAGCTTCCGGAGGAGCACTGAAGCTTTCTTT; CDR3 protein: CASSFRRSTEAFF
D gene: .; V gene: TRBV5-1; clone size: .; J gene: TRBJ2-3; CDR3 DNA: TGCGCCAGCAGATTGGCGGGGTATGGAGATACGCAGTATTTT; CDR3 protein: CASRLAGYGDTQYF
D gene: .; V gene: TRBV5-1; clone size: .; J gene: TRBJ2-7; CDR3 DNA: TGCGCCAGCAGCTTGGGAACGGGATCCGGGGAGCAGTACTTC; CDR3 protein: CASSLGTGSGEQYF
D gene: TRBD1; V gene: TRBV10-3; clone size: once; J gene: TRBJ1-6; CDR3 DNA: TGTGCCATCAGTGAGTCCCACAGGGGGGTCCGCAGGTCACCCCTCCACTTT; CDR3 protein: CAISESHRGVRRSPLHF
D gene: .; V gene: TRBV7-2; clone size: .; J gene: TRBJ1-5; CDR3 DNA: TGTGCCAGCAGCTTAGAGCCCGGGAGGAGCTGGGATCAGCCCCAGCATTTT; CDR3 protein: CASSLEPGRSWDQPQHF
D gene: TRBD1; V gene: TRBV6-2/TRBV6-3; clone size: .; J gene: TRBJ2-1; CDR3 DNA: TGTGCCAGCAGTCCCTGGACAGGGGATGAGCAGTTCTTC; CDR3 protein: CASSPWTGDEQFF
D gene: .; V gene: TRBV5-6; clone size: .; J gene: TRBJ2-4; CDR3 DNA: TGTGCCAGCAGCTTGGCCCTAGGACTAAACATTCAGTACTTC; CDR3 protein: CASSLALGLNIQYF
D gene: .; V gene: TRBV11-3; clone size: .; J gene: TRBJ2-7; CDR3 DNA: TGTGCCAGCAGCTTAGTAGGCCAGGGAGGACGGTACGAGCAGTACTTC; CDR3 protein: CASSLVGQGGRYEQYF
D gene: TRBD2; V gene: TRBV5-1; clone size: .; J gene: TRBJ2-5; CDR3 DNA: TGCGCCAGCACCGTAGCGGGGGGGAGGCAAGAGACCCAGTACTTC; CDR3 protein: CASTVAGGRQETQYF
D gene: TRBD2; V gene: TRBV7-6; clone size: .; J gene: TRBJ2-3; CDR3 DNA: TGTGCCAGCAGCCGACTAGCGGGGGAAGATACGCAGTATTTT; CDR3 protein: CASSRLAGEDTQYF
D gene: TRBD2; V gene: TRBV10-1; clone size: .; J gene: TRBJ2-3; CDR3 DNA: TGCGCCAGCAGTGAGTCCGGACTAGCGGGGGACTCCACAGATACGCAGTATTTT; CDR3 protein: CASSESGLAGDSTDTQYF
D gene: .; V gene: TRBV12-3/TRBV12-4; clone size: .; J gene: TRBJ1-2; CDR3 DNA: TGTGCCAGCAGTCGGAGTCGACAGGATGGCTACACCTTC; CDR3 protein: CASSRSRQDGYTF
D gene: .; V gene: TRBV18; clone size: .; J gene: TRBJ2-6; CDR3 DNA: TGTGCCAGCTCACCATATACACAGGGGAGGTTGGCCGGGGCCAACGTCCTGACTTTC; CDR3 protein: CASSPYTQGRLAGANVLTF
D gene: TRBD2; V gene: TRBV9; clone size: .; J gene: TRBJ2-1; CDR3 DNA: TGTGCCAGCAACGGACTAGCGGGGCTCAATGAGCAGTTCTTC; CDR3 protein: CASNGLAGLNEQFF
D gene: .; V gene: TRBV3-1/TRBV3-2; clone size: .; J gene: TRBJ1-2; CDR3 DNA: TGTGCCAGCAGCCAAGAAAGCATGAACTATGGCTACACCTTC; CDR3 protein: CASSQESMNYGYTF
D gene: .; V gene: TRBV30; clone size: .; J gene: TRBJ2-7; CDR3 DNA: TGTGCCTGGAGTGAGGGGGTCTCCTACGAGCAGTACTTC; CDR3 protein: CAWSEGVSYEQYF
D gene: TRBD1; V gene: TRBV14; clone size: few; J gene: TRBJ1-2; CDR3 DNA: TGTGCCAGCAGCCAAGATCTATCCGGGACAGGGTATGGCTACACCTTC; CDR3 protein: CASSQDLSGTGYGYTF
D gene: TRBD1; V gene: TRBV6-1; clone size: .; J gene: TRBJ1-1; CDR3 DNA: TGTGCCAGCAGTGACGCCGGACAGGGGAGCACTGAAGCTTTCTTT; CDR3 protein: CASSDAGQGSTEAFF
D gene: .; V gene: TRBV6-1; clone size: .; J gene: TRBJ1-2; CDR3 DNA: TGTGCCAGCAGTGAAGCGCTTCGGTTTTCCTATGGCTACACCTTC; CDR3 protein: CASSEALRFSYGYTF
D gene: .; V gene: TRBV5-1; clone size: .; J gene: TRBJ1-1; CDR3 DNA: TGCGCCAGCACCTGGTCGGGGATGAACACTGAAGCTTTCTTT; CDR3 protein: CASTWSGMNTEAFF
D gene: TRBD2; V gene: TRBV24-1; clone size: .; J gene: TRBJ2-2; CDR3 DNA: TGTGCCACTCAAGGCCAAAAGGGACTAGTAGCCGGGGAGCTGTTTTTT; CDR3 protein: CATQGQKGLVAGELFF
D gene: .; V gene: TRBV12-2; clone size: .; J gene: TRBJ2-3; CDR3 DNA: TGTGCAAGTCGCTTAACGATTACTAGGGGGGATACGCAGTATTTT; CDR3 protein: CASRLTITRGDTQYF
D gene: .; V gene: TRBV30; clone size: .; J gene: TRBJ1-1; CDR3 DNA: TGTGCCTTGCTAGAGGGCGGAGTGGGCACTGAAGCTTTCTTT; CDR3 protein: CALLEGGVGTEAFF
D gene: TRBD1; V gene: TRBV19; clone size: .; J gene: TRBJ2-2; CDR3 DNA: TGTGCCAGTAGTATGCCGACAGGGAAAAGATCCGGGGAGCTGTTTTTT; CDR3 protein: CASSMPTGKRSGELFF
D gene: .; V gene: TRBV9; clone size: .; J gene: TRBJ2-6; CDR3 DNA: TGTGCCAGCAGCGTAGTAGGACTGACCTCTGGGGCCAACGTCCTGACTTTC; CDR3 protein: CASSVVGLTSGANVLTF
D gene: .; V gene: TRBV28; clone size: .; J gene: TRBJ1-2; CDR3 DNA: TGTGCCAGCAGTTTATGGCAGGGGCCTTATGGCTACACCTTC; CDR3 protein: CASSLWQGPYGYTF
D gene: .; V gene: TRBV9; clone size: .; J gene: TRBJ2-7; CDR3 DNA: TGTGCCAGCAGCTTCGGAGGGCCCGAGGGGCAGTACTTC; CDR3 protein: CASSFGGPEGQYF
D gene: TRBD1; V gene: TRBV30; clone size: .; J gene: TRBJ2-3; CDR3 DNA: TGTGCCTGGAGTCGGACAGGAGCCATGGGAGATACGCAGTATTTT; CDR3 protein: CAWSRTGAMGDTQYF
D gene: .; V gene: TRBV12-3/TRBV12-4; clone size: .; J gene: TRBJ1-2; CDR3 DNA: TGTGCCAGCAGAACAGGGTTTGGCTATGGCTACACCTTC; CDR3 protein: CASRTGFGYGYTF
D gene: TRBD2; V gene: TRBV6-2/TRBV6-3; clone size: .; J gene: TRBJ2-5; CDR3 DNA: TGTGCCAGCAGTCAGTCCGGACTAGCGGCCCAAGAGACCCAGTACTTC; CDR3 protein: CASSQSGLAAQETQYF
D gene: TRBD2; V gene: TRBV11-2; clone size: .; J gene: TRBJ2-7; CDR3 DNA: TGTGCCAGCAGCATCGTCAGGACTAGCGGGGGCCTCTACCAGCAGTACTTC; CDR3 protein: CASSIVRTSGGLYQQYF
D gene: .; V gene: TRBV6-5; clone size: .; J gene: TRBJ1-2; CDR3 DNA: TGTGCCAGCAGTTACTCGGAGGGAAACTATGGCTACACCTTC; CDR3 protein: CASSYSEGNYGYTF
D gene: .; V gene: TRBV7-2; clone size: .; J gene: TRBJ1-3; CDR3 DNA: TGTGCCAGCAGCTCCGGTGGCTCTGGAAACACCATATATTTT; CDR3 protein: CASSSGGSGNTIYF
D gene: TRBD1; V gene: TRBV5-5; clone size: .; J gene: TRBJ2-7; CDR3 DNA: TGTGCCAGCAGCTTGGCCCCCGGGACAGGGCCCGAGCAGTACTTC; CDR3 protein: CASSLAPGTGPEQYF
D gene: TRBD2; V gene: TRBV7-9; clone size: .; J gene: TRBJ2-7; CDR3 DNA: TGTGCCAGCACCTTACCGGGAGGCCCCTACGAGCAGTACTTC; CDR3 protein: CASTLPGGPYEQYF
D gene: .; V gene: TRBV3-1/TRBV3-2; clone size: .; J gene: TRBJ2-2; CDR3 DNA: TGTGCCAGCAGCCAGATGCGCAACACCGGGGAGCTGTTTTTT; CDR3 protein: CASSQMRNTGELFF
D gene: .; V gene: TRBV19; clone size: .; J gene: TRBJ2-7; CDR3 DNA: TGTGCCAGTAGTACCACAGAGTTCCTGACTAACGAGCAGTACTTC; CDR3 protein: CASSTTEFLTNEQYF
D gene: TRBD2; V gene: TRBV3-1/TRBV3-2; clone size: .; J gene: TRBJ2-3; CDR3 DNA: TGTGCCAGCAGCCATCGAGCGGGGGGCGGCACAGATACGCAGTATTTT; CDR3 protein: CASSHRAGGGTDTQYF
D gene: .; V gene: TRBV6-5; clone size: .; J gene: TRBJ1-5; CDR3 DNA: TGTGCCAGCAGTTCCCAACAGAGGGTGTCCAATCAGCCCCAGCATTTT; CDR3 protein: CASSSQQRVSNQPQHF
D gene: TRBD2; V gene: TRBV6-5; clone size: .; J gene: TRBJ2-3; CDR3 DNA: TGTGCCAGCAGCCTCGGACTAGTTTTAAAAGATACGCAGTATTTT; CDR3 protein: CASSLGLVLKDTQYF
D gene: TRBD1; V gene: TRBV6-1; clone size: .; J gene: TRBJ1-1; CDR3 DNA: TGTGCCAGCAGTGAGGACAGGGGGACCGAAGCTTTCTTT; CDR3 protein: CASSEDRGTEAFF
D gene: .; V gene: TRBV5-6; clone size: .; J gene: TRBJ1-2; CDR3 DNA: TGTGCCAGCAGCCTCGGGACATGGCGTGGCTACACCTTC; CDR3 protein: CASSLGTWRGYTF
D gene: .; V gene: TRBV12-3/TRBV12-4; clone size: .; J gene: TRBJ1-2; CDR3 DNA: TGTGCCAGCAGTCGTAGTAACTATGGCTACACCTTC; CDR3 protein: CASSRSNYGYTF
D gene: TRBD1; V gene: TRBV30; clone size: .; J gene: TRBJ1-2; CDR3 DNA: TGTGCCTGGAGCCCGGGACAGGGACACTATGGCTACACCTTC; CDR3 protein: CAWSPGQGHYGYTF
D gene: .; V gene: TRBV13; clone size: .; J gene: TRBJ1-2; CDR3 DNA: TGTGCCAGCAGCTCCCGGTCCCGGGGCTACACCTTC; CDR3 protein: CASSSRSRGYTF
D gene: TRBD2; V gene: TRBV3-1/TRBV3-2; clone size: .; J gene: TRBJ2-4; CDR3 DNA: TGTGCCAGCAGTCCTACTAGCGGGGGGGCTCGAACCAAAAACATTCAGTACTTC; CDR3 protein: CASSPTSGGARTKNIQYF
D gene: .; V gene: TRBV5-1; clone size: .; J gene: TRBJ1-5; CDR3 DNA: TGCGCCAGCAGCTTGGAAGGGGGATTATTTCAGCCCCAGCATTTT; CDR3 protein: CASSLEGGLFQPQHF
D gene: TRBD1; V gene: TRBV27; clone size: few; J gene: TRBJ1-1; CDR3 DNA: TGTGCCAGCAGGAACCTTAACAGGGGCCTGAACACTGAAGCTTTCTTT; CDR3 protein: CASRNLNRGLNTEAFF
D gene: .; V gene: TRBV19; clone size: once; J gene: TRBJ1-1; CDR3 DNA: TGTGCCAGTAGTCCCCGAGGGGGGGCTGAAGCTTTCTTT; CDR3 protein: CASSPRGGAEAFF